Listed below are T cell receptor beta chains from one sample, sequenced in a study of control samples from healthy donors and cancer patients. Assay: immunoSEQ multiplex PCR; the TCRdb copy retains only in-frame clones and omits some. Of around 140,000 clones listed, approximately 91% are singletons. Sequenced sample: blood. The receptor source for this set is a man aged 25-40 years in good health. The CDR3 runs from the conserved cysteine through the conserved F or W. A D gene is named only where the DNA matches it firmly. Not every row has a clone size; where given, it reads once, few, many or a size class.

size,V,D,J,CDR3,DNA
NA,TRBV9,NA,TRBJ1-1,CASSVSVMNTEAFF,TGTGCCAGCAGCGTATCAGTCATGAACACTGAAGCTTTCTTT
NA,TRBV7-9,TRBD1,TRBJ1-2,CASSDRGQGTTF,TGTGCCAGCAGCGACAGAGGACAGGGCACCACCTTC
few,TRBV6-6,NA,TRBJ2-1,CASSNLLSSYNEQFF,TGTGCCAGCAGCAACCTCCTGAGCTCCTACAATGAGCAGTTCTTC
once,TRBV24-1,TRBD1,TRBJ2-1,CATSETGGVSSYNEQFF,TGTGCCACCAGTGAGACAGGGGGCGTCAGCTCCTACAATGAGCAGTTCTTC
medium-sized,TRBV28,NA,TRBJ2-7,CASSLGGLYEQYF,TGTGCCAGCAGTTTAGGGGGATTATACGAGCAGTACTTC
NA,TRBV9,TRBD2,TRBJ2-7,CASSIGLADSSYEQYF,TGTGCCAGCAGCATCGGACTAGCGGATAGTTCCTACGAGCAGTACTTC
NA,TRBV3-1/TRBV3-2,TRBD2,TRBJ2-5,CASSQERGARETQYF,TGTGCCAGCAGCCAAGAGCGGGGGGCCCGGGAGACCCAGTACTTC
NA,TRBV27,TRBD2,TRBJ2-1,CASSLTSGGANEQFF,TGTGCCAGCAGTTTAACTAGCGGGGGGGCCAATGAGCAGTTCTTC
NA,TRBV7-9,TRBD2,TRBJ2-1,CASSPRRAGGEEQFF,TGTGCCAGCAGCCCAAGGCGAGCGGGGGGTGAAGAGCAGTTCTTC
NA,TRBV6-1,NA,TRBJ2-2,CASSERTANTGELFF,TGTGCCAGCAGTGAAAGGACAGCGAACACCGGGGAGCTGTTTTTT
NA,TRBV28,NA,TRBJ2-7,CASSLQGRDEQYF,TGTGCCAGCAGTTTACAGGGTAGAGACGAGCAGTACTTC
NA,TRBV28,TRBD1,TRBJ1-5,CASSALTGTGVSNQPQHF,TGTGCCAGCAGTGCCCTTACCGGGACAGGGGTAAGCAATCAGCCCCAGCATTTT
NA,TRBV24-1,NA,TRBJ1-1,CATSDLNAHGGNTEAFF,TGTGCCACCAGTGACCTGAACGCCCACGGGGGGAACACTGAAGCTTTCTTT
NA,TRBV10-3,TRBD2,TRBJ2-3,CAISQRGGPDTQYF,TGTGCCATCAGCCAGCGGGGGGGCCCAGATACGCAGTATTTT
NA,TRBV2,TRBD1,TRBJ2-1,CASSAGQGARNEQFF,TGTGCCAGCAGTGCTGGGCAGGGGGCGAGGAATGAGCAGTTCTTC
NA,TRBV2,NA,TRBJ1-2,CASRRGGYTF,TGTGCCAGCAGGAGGGGTGGCTACACCTTC
NA,TRBV7-3,NA,TRBJ1-1,CASSLTLALNTEAFF,TGTGCCAGCAGCTTAACTCTGGCGTTGAACACTGAAGCTTTCTTT
once,TRBV5-1,TRBD1,TRBJ1-2,CASSSTGGNYGYTF,TGCGCCAGCAGCTCGACAGGGGGTAACTATGGCTACACCTTC
few,TRBV2,NA,TRBJ1-1,CASCPGLVAEAFF,TGTGCCAGCTGCCCGGGTTTAGTTGCTGAAGCTTTCTTT
NA,TRBV6-5,TRBD1,TRBJ2-7,CATSPDRGYEQYF,TGTGCCACAAGTCCCGACAGGGGCTACGAGCAGTACTTC
NA,TRBV7-2,NA,TRBJ2-2,CASSLGTGELFF,TGTGCCAGCAGCCTAGGCACCGGGGAGCTGTTTTTT
many,TRBV7-7,TRBD1,TRBJ2-2,CASSSRTGPGELFF,TGTGCCAGCAGCTCACGGACAGGGCCCGGGGAGCTGTTTTTT
NA,TRBV9,TRBD1,TRBJ1-2,CASSVDRGYGYTF,TGTGCCAGCAGCGTAGACAGGGGCTATGGCTACACCTTC
NA,TRBV27,TRBD1,TRBJ1-2,CASSLFPQTGGVSWGYTF,TGTGCCAGCAGTTTATTCCCACAAACAGGGGGCGTATCTTGGGGCTACACCTTC
NA,TRBV7-9,NA,TRBJ1-1,CASSLDRNEAFF,TGTGCCAGCAGCTTAGACAGAAACGAAGCTTTCTTT
NA,TRBV28,NA,TRBJ2-6,CASSLRGANVLTF,TGTGCCAGCAGTTTGCGCGGGGCCAACGTCCTGACTTTC
NA,TRBV12-2,NA,TRBJ1-1,CASPQNTEAFF,TGTGCAAGTCCCCAGAACACTGAAGCTTTCTTT